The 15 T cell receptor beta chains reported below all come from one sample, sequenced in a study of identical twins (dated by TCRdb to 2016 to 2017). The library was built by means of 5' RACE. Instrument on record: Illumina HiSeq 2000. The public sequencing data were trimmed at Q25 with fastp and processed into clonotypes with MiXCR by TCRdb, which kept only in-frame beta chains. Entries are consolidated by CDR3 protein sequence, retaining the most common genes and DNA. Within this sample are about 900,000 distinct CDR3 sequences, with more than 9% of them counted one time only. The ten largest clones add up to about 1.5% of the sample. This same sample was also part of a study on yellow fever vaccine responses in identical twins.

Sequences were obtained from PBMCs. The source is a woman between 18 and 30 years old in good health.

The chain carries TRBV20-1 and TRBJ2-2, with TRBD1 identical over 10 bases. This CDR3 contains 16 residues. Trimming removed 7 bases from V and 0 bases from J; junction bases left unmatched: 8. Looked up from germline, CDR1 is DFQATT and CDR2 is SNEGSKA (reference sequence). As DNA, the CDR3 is TGCAGTGTCGTGACAGGGGGCAGTGCGAACACCGGGGAGCTGTTTTTT. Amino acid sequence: CSVVTGGSANTGELFF.

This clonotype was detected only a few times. The CDR3 region has the DNA TGCAGTGCTAGAGATGGGGGGGCATGGGATGGCTACACCTTC. Protein product: CSARDGGAWDGYTF. The chain employs TRBV20-1 and TRBJ1-2; a weak D match, TRBD1 (6 bases). CDR3 length equals 14 residues. V lost 0 bases and J 6 bases, leaving 14 bases between the germline ends. Germline-derived CDR1 and CDR2 are DFQATT and SNEGSKA (reference sequence).

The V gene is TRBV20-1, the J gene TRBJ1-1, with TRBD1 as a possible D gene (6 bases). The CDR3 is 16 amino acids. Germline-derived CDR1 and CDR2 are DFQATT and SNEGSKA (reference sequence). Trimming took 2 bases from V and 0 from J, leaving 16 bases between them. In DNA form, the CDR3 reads TGCAGTGCTAGAACTGCGATCCGACAGGTGAACACTGAAGCTTTCTTT. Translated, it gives CSARTAIRQVNTEAFF.

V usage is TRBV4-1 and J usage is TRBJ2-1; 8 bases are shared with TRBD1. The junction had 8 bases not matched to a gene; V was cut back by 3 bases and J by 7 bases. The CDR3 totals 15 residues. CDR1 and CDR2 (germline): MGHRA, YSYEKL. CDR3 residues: CASSHPPDRANEQFF. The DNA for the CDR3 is TGCGCCAGCAGCCACCCCCCGGACAGGGCTAATGAGCAGTTCTTC.

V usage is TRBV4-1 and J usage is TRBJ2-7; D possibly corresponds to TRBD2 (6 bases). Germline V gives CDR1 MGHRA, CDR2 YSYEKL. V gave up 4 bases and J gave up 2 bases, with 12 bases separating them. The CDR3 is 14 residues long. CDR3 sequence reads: CASSPSSSAYEQYF. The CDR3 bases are TGCGCCAGCAGCCCAAGTTCTAGCGCCTACGAGCAGTACTTC.

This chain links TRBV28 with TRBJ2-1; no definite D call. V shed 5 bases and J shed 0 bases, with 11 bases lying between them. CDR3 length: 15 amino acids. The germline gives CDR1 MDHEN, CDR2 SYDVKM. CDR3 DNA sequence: TGTGCCAGCAGTCGTCCGGACCTCTCCTACAATGAGCAGTTCTTC. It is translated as CASSRPDLSYNEQFF.

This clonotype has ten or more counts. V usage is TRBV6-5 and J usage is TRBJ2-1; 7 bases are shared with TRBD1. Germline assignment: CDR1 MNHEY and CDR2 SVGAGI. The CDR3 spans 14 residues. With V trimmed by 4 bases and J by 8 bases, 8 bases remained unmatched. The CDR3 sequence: CASSLSQGNDEQFF. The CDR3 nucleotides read TGTGCCAGCAGTTTATCACAGGGGAACGATGAGCAGTTCTTC.

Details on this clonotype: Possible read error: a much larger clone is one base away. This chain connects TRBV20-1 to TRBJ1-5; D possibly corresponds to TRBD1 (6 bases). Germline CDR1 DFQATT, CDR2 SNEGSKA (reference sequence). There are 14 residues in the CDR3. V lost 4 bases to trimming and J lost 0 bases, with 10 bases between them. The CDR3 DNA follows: TGCAGTGCTAAGGACAGATATAGCAATCAGCCCCAGCATTTT. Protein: CSAKDRYSNQPQHF.

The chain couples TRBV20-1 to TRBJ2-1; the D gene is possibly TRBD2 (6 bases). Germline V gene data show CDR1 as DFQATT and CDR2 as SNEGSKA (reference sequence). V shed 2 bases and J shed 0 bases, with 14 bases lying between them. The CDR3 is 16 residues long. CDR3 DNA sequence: TGCAGTGCTAGAAAATTCTGGGGGGACTCCTACAATGAGCAGTTCTTC. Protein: CSARKFWGDSYNEQFF.

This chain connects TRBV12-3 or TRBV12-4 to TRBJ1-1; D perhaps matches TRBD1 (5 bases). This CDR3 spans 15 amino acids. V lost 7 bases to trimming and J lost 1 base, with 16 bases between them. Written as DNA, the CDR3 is TGTGCCAGCACCTGGTTCGGGGCGGGGAACACTGAAGCTTTCTTT. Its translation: CASTWFGAGNTEAFF.

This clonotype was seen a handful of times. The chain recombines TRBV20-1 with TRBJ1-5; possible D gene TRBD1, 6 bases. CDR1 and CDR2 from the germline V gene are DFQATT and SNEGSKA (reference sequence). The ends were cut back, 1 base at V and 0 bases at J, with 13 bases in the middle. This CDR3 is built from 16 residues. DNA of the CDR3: TGCAGTGCTAGAGCCTCAACAGGGTCTAGCAATCAGCCCCAGCATTTT. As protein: CSARASTGSSNQPQHF.

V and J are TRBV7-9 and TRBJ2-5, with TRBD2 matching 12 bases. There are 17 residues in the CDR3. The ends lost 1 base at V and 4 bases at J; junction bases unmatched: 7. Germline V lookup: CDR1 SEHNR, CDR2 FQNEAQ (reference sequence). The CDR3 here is CASSLGRLAGVPETQYF. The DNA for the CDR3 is TGTGCCAGCAGCTTAGGAAGACTAGCGGGAGTCCCAGAGACCCAGTACTTC.

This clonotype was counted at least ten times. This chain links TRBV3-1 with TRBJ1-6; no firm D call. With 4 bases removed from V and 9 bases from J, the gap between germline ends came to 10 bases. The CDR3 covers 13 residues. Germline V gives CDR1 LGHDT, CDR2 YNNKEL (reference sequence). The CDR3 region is CASSPDGSSPLHF. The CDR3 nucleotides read TGTGCCAGCAGCCCGGACGGGAGTTCACCCCTCCACTTT.

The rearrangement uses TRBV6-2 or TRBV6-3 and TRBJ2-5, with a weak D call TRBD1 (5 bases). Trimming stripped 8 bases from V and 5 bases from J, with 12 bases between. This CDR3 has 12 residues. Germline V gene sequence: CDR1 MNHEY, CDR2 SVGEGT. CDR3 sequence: CASAGPGETQYF. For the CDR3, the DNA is TGTGCCAGCGCCGGTCCAGGGGAGACCCAGTACTTC.

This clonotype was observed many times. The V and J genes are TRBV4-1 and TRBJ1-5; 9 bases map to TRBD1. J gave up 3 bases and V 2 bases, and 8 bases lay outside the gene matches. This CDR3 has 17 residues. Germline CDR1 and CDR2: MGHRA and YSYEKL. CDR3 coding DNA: TGCGCCAGCAGCCAATCCGGGACAGGGCCCCACAATCAGCCCCAGCATTTT. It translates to CASSQSGTGPHNQPQHF.